Here is one TCR beta chain with its context. This clonotype was seen a few times. What antigen it recognizes has not been identified. One base away there is no much larger clone; base qualities are not given. This sample is part of a study of CD8+CD57+ T cells in acquired aplastic anemia (dated by TCRdb to 2016 to 2019). For the study in its entirety: Extracted DNA from sorted CD4+ and CD8+ cells averaged about 2.9 ug, ranging from about 0.17 to 27.4 ug. CD8+CD57+ expansion was defined as frequency above the mean frequency observed in healthy subjects.

The CDR3 covers 13 residues, taking in both the cysteine and the phenylalanine. Here the CDR3 DNA is all that survives: 39 bases in frame from base 1. The germline V gene gives CDR1 as ENHRY and CDR2 as SYGVKD. V and J are truncated by 9 bases and 6 bases respectively, leaving an intervening sequence of 14 bases. Profiling of TCR beta VDJ combinations and CDR3 sequences used genomic DNA as the template. An Illumina HiSeq 2000 was the platform used for TCR repertoire sequencing. The authors processed their data as follows. Repertoires were assessed using TRBV/TRBJ rearrangement plots, CDR3 size and DJ length profiles, and Simpson's diversity index. The most abundant DNA sequence in the deep sequencing data was taken as the immunodominant clone. CDR3 amino acid sequences were screened for sharing across subjects and compared with published repertoires and the VDJdb database. The public reads were quality trimmed at Q25 with fastp and then assembled into clones with MiXCR by TCRdb, keeping productive beta chains. CDR3 protein duplicates are merged, each entry listing the most common genes and DNA. It is TCRdb's table, rather than the study itself, that gives the V and J calls and clone size. The sample table records 150,000 to 200,000 distinct CDR3 sequences; over 40% of these occur just once. About 1.7% of the sample lies in the top ten.

General findings and caveats noted by the study authors: Between patients and healthy controls, no significant difference in CD8+ Simpson's diversity was found (P=0.060). Roughly 30 CD8+ CDR3 sequences were shared between patients and controls but appeared highly expressed in patients and within their immunodominant clones.

Expansion of CD8+CD57+ cells had been shown by flow cytometry in the patients chosen for sequencing. Every patient had a diagnosis of severe acquired aplastic anemia based on International Study of Aplastic Anemia and Agranulocytosis and Camitta criteria. No therapy had been received by the patients at the time of blood sampling. The study deep-sequenced TCR repertoires of sorted CD4+ and CD8+ blood T cells from severe aplastic anemia patients and healthy subjects. In the USA, patient enrollment took place under clinicaltrials.gov protocols 00001620, 01623167, 00001397, 00071045, 00081523 and 00961064. Ficoll-Paque density gradient centrifugation was used to isolate peripheral blood mononuclear cells. CD4+ and CD8+ T cells were sorted by FACS or magnetic beads before DNA extraction.

The chain joins TRBV10-3 to TRBJ2-2; the D region is possibly TRBD1 or TRBD2, each matching across 5 bases. Source material: sorted CD4+, CD8+, or CD8+CD57+ T cells (not recorded which) from PBMCs. The TCR was taken from a human donor with aplastic anemia. The nucleotide sequence is TGTGCCATTTTTCGGGGCTCTTCCGGGGAGCTGTTTTTT. Translated, this gives CAIFRGSSGELFF.